This TCR beta chain is drawn from a study of T cell responses to AZD1222 COVID-19 vaccine (dated by TCRdb to the early 2020s). Study-wide context: TCR sequencing was performed for 230 to 250 trial participants, of whom some 200 were given two doses of AZD1222 and around 25 were given two doses of MenACWY control vaccine. Trial participants were enrolled by age into 18-55, 56-69 and 70-plus year subgroups, with approximately 150, 28 and 58 TCR-sequenced participants respectively. The research as a whole found: Participants were mostly white British and included more females than males, and it was suggested by the authors that clonal diversity may have been underestimated. Because no day 14 peak-response samples were available, repertoires were characterized only after the peak T cell response. Conclusions about previously exposed vaccinees were limited because only a handful of AZD1222 recipients were SARS-CoV-2 seropositive at baseline. Nearly half of unique spike-specific TCRs reportedly recognized epitopes outside regions mutated in the B.1.351 and B.1.1.7 variants. CD4 TCRs associated with the vaccine covered the entire spike protein, and the dominant responses were in regions 160-218 and 743-854. The 56-69-year group was small, and its depth increase did not reach significance, likely because of low power. Spike-specific TCR breadth and depth rose significantly after two AZD1222 doses compared with day 0 and with MenACWY recipients.

The label giving this sample's time point can be read as: about 28 days (+/-7) after the second vaccine dose. This sample's treatment or condition label indicates: meningococcal conjugate vaccine given as trial control. Samples from vaccinated people were obtained from the UK trials COV001 and COV002, which included a single-blind randomized controlled phase 2/3 trial of AZD1222 (ChAdOx1 nCoV-19) in healthy adults. For TCRbeta chain sequencing, PBMC samples were collected from trial participants at day 0 and at day 28 after the second dose. Here V drops 2 bases and J drops 2 bases, and the junction holds 2 bases not matched to any gene. CDR1 and CDR2 are drawn from the germline V gene (reference sequence): MNHNY, SVGAGI. The CDR3 runs 15 residues from the cysteine to the phenylalanine. Only the CDR3 region is kept as DNA, spanning 45 bases read in frame from base 1. In the case of this clone: No cognate antigen has been identified for it. Per-nucleotide qualities are absent, and no much larger clonotype sits a single base away.

The CDR3 regions of human TCRbeta chains were analyzed by immunosequencing. The paper's processing steps were these. Repertoire TCRs were matched against a reference library of SARS-CoV-2-specific TCRs generated with the MIRA antigen-specificity platform. Breadth was defined as the fraction of unique TCRs that were SARS-CoV-2-associated. Depth was defined as the fraction of total T cells that were SARS-CoV-2-associated. Each spike-specific TCR was assigned to its reactive spike region and to a CD4 or CD8 class using the MIRA data. Log10-transformed breadth and depth values were compared by one-way ANOVA with Sidak's multiple comparisons tests. Held by TCRdb, this immuneACCESS table contains in-frame sequences only and omits some clones. Under half of the omission traces to an unresolved V gene where checked; the cause of the rest is unknown. The DNA gave D and trimming, while V, J and clone size come from that table. For this sample there are 150,000 to 200,000 clones; approximately 92% appear just once. Under 1.1% of the sample is in the top ten clones.

The sample was peripheral blood, taken 28 days after the second dose of the MenACWY control vaccine. The TCR comes from an adult who received the MenACWY meningococcal vaccine as a control. The chain was built from TRBV6-6 and TRBJ1-3; TRBD1 matches 8 bases in the middle. The CDR3 has the sequence CASSYGGQAGNTIYF. Here is the DNA: TGTGCCAGCAGTTACGGGGGACAGGCTGGAAACACCATATATTTT.